This entry concerns a single TCR beta chain. A read error may explain this, as a much larger clone is one base away. From germline, CDR1 is SGHRS and CDR2 YFSETQ. This CDR3 comprises 14 residues. It was RNA transcripts that yielded the amplified TCR beta CDR3 regions. HTBI primers were used for first-round RT-PCR of the TCR CDR3. In TCRdb, the multiplex PCR reads were re-called with MiXCR into one record per CDR3 protein. The sample gives fewer than 500,000 distinct CDR3 sequences, roughly 13% of which show up once; less than 25% is in the top ten. The source of the sample is a study of T cells in Graves' hyperthyroidism and ophthalmopathy.

The receptor's source is a man aged 25 to 40 with Graves' hyperthyroidism that later progressed to Graves' ophthalmopathy. The sequencing input was blood. The chain uses TRBV5-1 and TRBJ2-2, with D perhaps TRBD2 (5 bases). The CDR3 DNA reads as TGCGCCAGCAGCTTGGCGACGAACACCGGGGAGCTGGTTTTT. Translated, it gives CASSLATNTGELVF.